The TCR beta chain under discussion was sequenced for a study of T cells in Graves' hyperthyroidism and ophthalmopathy. Broader study findings: Ophthalmopathy could be told apart from stable hyperthyroidism with a 13 V-J model.

Trimming cost V 3 bases and J 6 bases; bases outside gene matches: 5. Germline CDR1 DFQATT, CDR2 SNEGSKA (reference sequence). This CDR3 has 14 amino acids. This clonotype has ten or more counts. Its antigen is unknown. Extraction of PBMCs used 8.5 to 10 ml of fresh peripheral blood. Amplified TCR beta CDR3 regions derived from RNA transcripts. The primer set for the first-round RT-PCR of the TCR CDR3 was HTBI. TCRdb reprocessed the multiplex PCR reads via MiXCR and lists one record per CDR3 protein. This sample yields 650,000 to 850,000 distinct CDR3 sequences, of which roughly a sixth are seen a single time; roughly a sixth belongs to the top ten.

The sequenced material came from blood. This receptor was identified in a woman between 45 and 65 years old with Graves' hyperthyroidism that later progressed to Graves' ophthalmopathy. This chain links TRBV20-1 with TRBJ2-3, with TRBD2 matching 11 bases. The CDR3 DNA reads as TGCAGTGCTAGGACTAGCGGGGTACGCGATACGCAGTATTTT. Translating gives CSARTSGVRDTQYF.